This TCR beta chain was documented in a study of beta chain features in type 1 diabetes. The wider study: Examination spanned approximately 110 million sorted cells from all samples. Study-wide points: With patients and controls alike, PCR might favor shorter templates to an equal degree.

There are 14 residues in the CDR3. Germline CDR1 is SGHVS and CDR2 is FQNEAQ. V trimming: 1 base; J trimming: 5 bases; junction bases outside the gene matches: 2. Isolated RNA was reverse transcribed in full, so expressed TCRB transcripts were sequenced. Generated by immunoSEQ multiplex PCR, the TCRdb table keeps only in-frame clones and is missing some. The table lists about 360,000 clones, about 12% of them singletons, with about 0.017% in the top ten. A note on this clone: What it binds is unknown.

V gene TRBV7-8 combines with J gene TRBJ2-1; 7 nucleotides line up with TRBD1. Sequencing input: naive CD4+ T cells from blood. The receptor's source is a man between 18 and 29 years old in good health. The chain's CDR3 is CASSLVRGNNEQFF. As DNA, the CDR3 is TGTGCCAGCAGCTTAGTCAGGGGGAACAATGAGCAGTTCTTC.